The sequence of this TCR beta chain was determined in a study of blood T cells in healthy people across ages. General study points: Among T cells, TCR beta diversity per million cells dropped roughly linearly as age rose. When one million T cells were used, diversity estimates were thought to be underestimates.

CDR3 length: 12 amino acids. CDR1 is SGHTA and CDR2 is FQGNSA in the germline V gene. The ends were cut back, 3 bases at V and 7 bases at J, with 7 bases in the middle. Using a J-beta primer mix together with a sample-barcoded 5' primer, a second PCR was run for roughly 6 to 12 cycles. TCRdb reanalysed the 5' RACE reads using MiXCR and keeps one entry per CDR3 protein. The repertoire has 700,000 or so distinct CDR3 sequences, roughly 43% of them found once; the top ten carry about 30%. In this sample, this clonotype turned up a few times. What it binds is not known. Each sample had at least 6 million PBMCs isolated.

This chain links TRBV7-2 with TRBJ2-1; D unclear. Sample: blood. This TCR derives from an elderly man in good health. This CDR3 is CASSFSRNEQFF. CDR3 nucleotides: TGTGCCAGCAGCTTTTCCAGGAATGAGCAGTTCTTC.